Sequencing of this T cell receptor beta chain was carried out in a study of cytomegalovirus exposure and HLA in healthy donors. Study results and caveats: The study listed 150 to 200 cytomegalovirus-associated TCR beta chains. For most TCR beta V segments, an earlier analysis put the productive rate at about 87% or about 30% of the time. CMV serostatus was the only recorded immune exposure for donors. Reportedly, TCR beta sequences accurately predicted HLA-A and HLA-B alleles in most subjects.

The CDR3 runs 14 residues. After removal of 5 bases from V and 0 bases from J, the junction contained 2 bases not matched to a gene. The germline V gene has CDR1 SGHAT and CDR2 FQDESV (reference sequence). This PCR relied on a set of 60 Vbeta primers and 13 Jbeta primers. The method was immunoSEQ multiplex PCR; TCRdb's version includes in-frame clones alone and lacks a portion of them. The table has tens of thousands of clones, roughly 75% seen once. For this clone: The antigen is not known.

The sample taken for sequencing was PBMCs. The sequence was obtained from a man in his 60s in good health and CMV-seronegative. The V and J genes are TRBV11-1 and TRBJ2-3; 7 bases are shared with TRBD1. As DNA, the CDR3 is TGTGCCAGCAGCCTGGACAGGAGCACAGATACGCAGTATTTT. It specifies CASSLDRSTDTQYF.